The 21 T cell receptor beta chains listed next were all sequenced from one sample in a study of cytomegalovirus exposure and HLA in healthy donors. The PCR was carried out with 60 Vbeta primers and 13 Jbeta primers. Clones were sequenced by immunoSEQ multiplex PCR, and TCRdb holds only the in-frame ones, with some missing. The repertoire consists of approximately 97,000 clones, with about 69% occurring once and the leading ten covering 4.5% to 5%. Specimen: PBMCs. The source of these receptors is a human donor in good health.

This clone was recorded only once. The CDR3, as DNA: TGTGCCACCAGCGGAGGGGGCGGGGGAAGGGGGCAGTTCTTC. As protein: CATSGGGGGRGQFF. The chain links TRBV15 to TRBJ2-1, with D tentatively TRBD1 or TRBD2 (7 bases each). V shed 5 bases and J shed 12 bases, with 20 bases lying between them. Germline loops: CDR1 LNHNV, CDR2 YYDKDF (reference sequence). This CDR3 is 14 amino acids long.

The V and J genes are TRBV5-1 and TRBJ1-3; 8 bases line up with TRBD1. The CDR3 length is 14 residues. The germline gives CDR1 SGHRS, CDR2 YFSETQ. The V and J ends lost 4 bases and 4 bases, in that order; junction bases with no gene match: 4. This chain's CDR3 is CASSPGDRGNTIYF. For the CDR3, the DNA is TGCGCCAGCAGCCCGGGGGACAGGGGAAACACCATATATTTT.

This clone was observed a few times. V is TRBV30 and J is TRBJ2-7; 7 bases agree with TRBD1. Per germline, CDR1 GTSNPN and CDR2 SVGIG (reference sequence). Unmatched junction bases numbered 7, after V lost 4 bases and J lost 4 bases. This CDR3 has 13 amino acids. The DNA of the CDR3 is TGTGCCTGGATGGCAGGGGGTTCGTACGAGCAGTACTTC. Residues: CAWMAGGSYEQYF.

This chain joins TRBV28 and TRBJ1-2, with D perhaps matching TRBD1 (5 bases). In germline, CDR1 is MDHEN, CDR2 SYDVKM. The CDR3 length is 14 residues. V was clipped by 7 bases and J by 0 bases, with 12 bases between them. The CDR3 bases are TGTGCCAGCATCGGGCAGGGCTCTAACTATGGCTACACCTTC. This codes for CASIGQGSNYGYTF.

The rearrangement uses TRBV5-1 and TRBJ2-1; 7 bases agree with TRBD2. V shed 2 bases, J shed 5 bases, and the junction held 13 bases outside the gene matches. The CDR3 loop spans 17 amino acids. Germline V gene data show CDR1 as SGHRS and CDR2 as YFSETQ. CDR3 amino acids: CASSFWHEGGPNNEQFF. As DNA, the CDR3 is TGCGCCAGCAGCTTCTGGCATGAGGGAGGGCCCAACAATGAGCAGTTCTTC.

This chain's CDR3 is CSALAPGQVGGYTF. In DNA, the CDR3 is TGCAGCGCTCTCGCCCCGGGACAGGTGGGCGGCTACACCTTC. This rearrangement joins TRBV29-1 to TRBJ1-2, with 8 bases matching TRBD1. This CDR3 contains 14 residues. The V segment lost 7 bases and the J segment 8 bases; nucleotides outside the gene matches: 15. The V gene's germline CDR1 is SQVTM and CDR2 ANQGSEA.

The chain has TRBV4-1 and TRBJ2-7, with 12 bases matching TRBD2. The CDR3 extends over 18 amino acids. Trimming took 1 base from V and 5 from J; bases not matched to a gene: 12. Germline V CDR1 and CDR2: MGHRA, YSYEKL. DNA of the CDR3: TGCGCCAGCAGCCAAGTAGGTCTAGCGGGAGGGTACGGCGACGAGCAGTACTTC. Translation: CASSQVGLAGGYGDEQYF.

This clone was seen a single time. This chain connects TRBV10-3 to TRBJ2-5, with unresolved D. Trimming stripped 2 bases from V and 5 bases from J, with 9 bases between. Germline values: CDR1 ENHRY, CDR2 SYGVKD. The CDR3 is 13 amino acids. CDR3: CAISESAPETQYF. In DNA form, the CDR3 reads TGTGCCATCAGTGAGAGCGCCCCGGAGACCCAGTACTTC.

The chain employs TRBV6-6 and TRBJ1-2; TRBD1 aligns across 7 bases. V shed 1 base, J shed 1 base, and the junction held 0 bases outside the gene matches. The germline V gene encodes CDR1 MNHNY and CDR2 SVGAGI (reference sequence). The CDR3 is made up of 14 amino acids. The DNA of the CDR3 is TGTGCCAGCAGTTACTACAGGGGTAACTATGGCTACACCTTC. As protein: CASSYYRGNYGYTF.

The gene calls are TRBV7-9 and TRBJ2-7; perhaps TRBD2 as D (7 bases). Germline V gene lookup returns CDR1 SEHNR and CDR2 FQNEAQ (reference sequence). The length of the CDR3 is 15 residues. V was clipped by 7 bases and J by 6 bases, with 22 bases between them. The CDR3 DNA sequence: TGTGCCAGCAAAATGGGGGGGGGCACTACTGTCGAGCAGTACTTC. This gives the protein CASKMGGGTTVEQYF.

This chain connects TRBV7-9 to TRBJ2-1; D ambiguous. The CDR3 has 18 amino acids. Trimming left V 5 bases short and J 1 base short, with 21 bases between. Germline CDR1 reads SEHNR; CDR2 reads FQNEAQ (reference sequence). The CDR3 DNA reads TGTGCCAGCAGCCCACCTAATCTTAGTGGTTGGTCCTACAATGAGCAGTTCTTC. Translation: CASSPPNLSGWSYNEQFF.

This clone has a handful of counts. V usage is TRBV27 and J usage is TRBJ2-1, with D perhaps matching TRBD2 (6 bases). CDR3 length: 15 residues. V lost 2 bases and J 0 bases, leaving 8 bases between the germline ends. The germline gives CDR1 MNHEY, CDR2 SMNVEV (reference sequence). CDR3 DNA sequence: TGTGCCAGCAGTTTAGTAGCGGTCTCCTACAATGAGCAGTTCTTC. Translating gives CASSLVAVSYNEQFF.

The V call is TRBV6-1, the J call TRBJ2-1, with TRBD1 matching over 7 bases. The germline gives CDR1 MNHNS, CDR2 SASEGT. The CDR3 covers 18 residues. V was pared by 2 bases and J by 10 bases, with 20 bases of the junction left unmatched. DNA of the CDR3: TGTGCCAGCAGTGAATCATCCACAGGGGTCGATTCTCGGTGGGAGCAGTTCTTC. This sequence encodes CASSESSTGVDSRWEQFF.

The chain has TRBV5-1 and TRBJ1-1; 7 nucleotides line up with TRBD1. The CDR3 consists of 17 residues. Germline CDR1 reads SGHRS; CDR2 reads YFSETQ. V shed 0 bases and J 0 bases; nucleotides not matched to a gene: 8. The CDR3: CASSLGSGGVMNTEAFF. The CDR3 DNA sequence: TGCGCCAGCAGCTTGGGATCAGGGGGAGTCATGAACACTGAAGCTTTCTTT.

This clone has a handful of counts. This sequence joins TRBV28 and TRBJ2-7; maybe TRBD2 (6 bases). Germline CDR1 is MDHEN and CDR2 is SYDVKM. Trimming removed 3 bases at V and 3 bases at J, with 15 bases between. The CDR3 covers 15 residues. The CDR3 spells CASSFYLGRDYEQYF. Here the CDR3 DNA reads TGTGCCAGCAGTTTTTATCTGGGGCGGGACTACGAGCAGTACTTC.

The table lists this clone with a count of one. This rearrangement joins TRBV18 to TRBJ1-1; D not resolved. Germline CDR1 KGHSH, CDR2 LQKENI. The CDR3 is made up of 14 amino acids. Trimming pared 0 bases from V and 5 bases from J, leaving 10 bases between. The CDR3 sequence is CASSPPNRGTEAFF. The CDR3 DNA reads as TGTGCCAGCTCACCACCGAATCGGGGAACTGAAGCTTTCTTT.

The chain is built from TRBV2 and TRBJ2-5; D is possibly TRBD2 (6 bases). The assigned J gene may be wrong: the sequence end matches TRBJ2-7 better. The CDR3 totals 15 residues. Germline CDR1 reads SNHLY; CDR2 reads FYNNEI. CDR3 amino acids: CASSEVSGESYEQYF. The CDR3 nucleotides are TGTGCCAGCAGTGAAGTGTCGGGAGAGTCCTACGAGCAGTACTTC.

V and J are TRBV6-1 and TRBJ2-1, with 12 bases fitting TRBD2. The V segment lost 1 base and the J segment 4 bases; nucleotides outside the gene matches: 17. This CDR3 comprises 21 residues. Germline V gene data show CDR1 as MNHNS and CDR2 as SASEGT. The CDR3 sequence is CASSEGPRLAGGRNPYNEQFF. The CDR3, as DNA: TGTGCCAGCAGTGAAGGCCCTCGTCTAGCGGGAGGGAGAAACCCTTACAATGAGCAGTTCTTC.

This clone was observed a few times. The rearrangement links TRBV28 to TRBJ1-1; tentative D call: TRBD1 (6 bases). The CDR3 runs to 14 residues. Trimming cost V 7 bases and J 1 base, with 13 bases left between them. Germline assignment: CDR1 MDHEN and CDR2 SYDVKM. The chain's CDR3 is CASTLTGPNTEAFF. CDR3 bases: TGTGCCAGCACCTTAACAGGGCCGAACACTGAAGCTTTCTTT.

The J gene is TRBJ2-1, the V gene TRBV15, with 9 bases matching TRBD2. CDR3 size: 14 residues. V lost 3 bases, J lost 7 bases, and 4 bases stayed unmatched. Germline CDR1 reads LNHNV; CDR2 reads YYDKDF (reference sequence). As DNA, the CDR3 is TGTGCCACCAGCAGGGGACTAGCTAGGAATGAGCAGTTCTTC. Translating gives CATSRGLARNEQFF.

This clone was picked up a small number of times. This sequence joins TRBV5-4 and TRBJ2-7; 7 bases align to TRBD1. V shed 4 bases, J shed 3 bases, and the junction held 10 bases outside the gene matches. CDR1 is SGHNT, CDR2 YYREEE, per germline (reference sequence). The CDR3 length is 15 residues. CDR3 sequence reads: CASSVGSGTDYEQYF. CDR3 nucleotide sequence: TGTGCCAGCAGCGTGGGGTCCGGGACAGACTACGAGCAGTACTTC.